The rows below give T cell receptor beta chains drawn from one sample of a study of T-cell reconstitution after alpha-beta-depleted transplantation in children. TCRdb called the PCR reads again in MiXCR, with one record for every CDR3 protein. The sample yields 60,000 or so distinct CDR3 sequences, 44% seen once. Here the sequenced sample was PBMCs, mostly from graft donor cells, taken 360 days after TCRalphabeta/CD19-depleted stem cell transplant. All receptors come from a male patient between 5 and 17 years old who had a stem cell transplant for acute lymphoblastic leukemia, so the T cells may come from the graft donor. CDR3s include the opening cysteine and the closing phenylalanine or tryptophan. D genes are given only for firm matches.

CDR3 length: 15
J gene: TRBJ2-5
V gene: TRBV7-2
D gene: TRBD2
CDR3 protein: CASSFPLAGMETQYF

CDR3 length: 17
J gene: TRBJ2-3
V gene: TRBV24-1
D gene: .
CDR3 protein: CATSDLGRPGIGNTQYF

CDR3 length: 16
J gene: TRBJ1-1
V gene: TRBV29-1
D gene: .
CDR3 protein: CSVGRDTNSRNTEAFF

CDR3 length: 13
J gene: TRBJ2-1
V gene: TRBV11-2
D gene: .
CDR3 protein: CASSSQEGNEQFF

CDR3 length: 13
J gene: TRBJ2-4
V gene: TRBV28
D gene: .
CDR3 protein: CASRGDSPNIQYF

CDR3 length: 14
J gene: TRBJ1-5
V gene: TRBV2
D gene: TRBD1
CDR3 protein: CATEDRESNQPQHF

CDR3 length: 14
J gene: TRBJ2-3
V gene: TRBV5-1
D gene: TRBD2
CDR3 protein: CASSGGTSGDTQYF

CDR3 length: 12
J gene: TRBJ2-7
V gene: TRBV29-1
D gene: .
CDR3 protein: CSVSADTYEQYF

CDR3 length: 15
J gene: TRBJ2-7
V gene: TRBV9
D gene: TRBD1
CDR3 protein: CASSPSDRGAYEQYF

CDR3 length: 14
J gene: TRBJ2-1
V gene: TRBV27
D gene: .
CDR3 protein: CASSWGDRVNEQFF

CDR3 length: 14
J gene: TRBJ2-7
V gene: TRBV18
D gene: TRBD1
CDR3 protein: CASSLFPDRGEQYF

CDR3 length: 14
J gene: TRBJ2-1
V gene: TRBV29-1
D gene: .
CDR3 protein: CSVESFRGGNEQFF

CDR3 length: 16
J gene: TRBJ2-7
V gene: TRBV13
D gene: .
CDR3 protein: CASSSSYSGASYEQYF

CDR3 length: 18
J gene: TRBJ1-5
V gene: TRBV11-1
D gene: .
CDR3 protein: CASSFWQPGDGGNQPQHF

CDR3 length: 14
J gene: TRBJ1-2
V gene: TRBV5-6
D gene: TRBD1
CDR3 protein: CASSLRDRGHGYTF

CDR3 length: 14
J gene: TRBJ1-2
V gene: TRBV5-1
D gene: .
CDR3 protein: CASSPDNLNYGYTF

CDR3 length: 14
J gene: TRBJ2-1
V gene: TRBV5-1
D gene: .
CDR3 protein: CASNDGGAYNEQFF

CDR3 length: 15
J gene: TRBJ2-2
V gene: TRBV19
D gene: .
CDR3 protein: CASSIGGPRTGELFF

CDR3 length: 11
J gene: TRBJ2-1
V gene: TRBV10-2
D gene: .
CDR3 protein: CASSDFNEQFF